This passage covers 22 T cell receptor beta chains from one sample sequenced in a study of T cell changes during pregnancy in multiple sclerosis. Repertoires were generated with immunoSEQ multiplex PCR, while TCRdb's copy carries only in-frame clones and drops some. The sample has around 57,000 clones, just under 90% seen once; the top ten hold approximately 1%. Material: peripheral blood, obtained in the first trimester of pregnancy. The receptors originated from a female donor in good health, enrolled as a control in a pregnancy study.

The rearrangement links TRBV6-5 to TRBJ2-7, with D possibly TRBD1 on 6 matching bases. CDR1 MNHEY and CDR2 SVGAGI come from the germline V gene. This CDR3 is built from 15 residues. Trimming cost V 4 bases and J 2 bases, with 15 bases left between them. DNA of the CDR3: TGTGCCAGCAGTTCCGGCCAGGGACACGCCTACGAGCAGTACTTC. Translation: CASSSGQGHAYEQYF.

The rearrangement uses TRBV6-5 and TRBJ1-4; no definite D call. Trimming cost V 5 bases and J 8 bases, with 15 bases left between them. Germline values: CDR1 MNHEY, CDR2 SVGAGI. This CDR3 has 14 amino acids. The DNA for the CDR3 is TGTGCCAGCAGTACTCGACTGAGGGAAGAAAAACTGTTTTTT. This encodes CASSTRLREEKLFF.

CDR3 DNA: TGCGCCAGCAGCGTCTCAGGGATCGGGACTGAAGCTTTCTTT. Protein: CASSVSGIGTEAFF. The chain uses TRBV5-1 and TRBJ1-1; D possibly corresponds to TRBD1 (5 bases). CDR3 length equals 14 residues. Germline CDR1 is SGHRS and CDR2 is YFSETQ. V lost 4 bases to trimming and J lost 5 bases, with 15 bases between them.

This clone was counted a single time. The gene calls are TRBV7-9 and TRBJ1-1, with D unresolved. The V end lost 5 bases, the J end lost 2 bases, and 15 bases lay between the germline ends. The CDR3 consists of 15 residues. Germline V gives CDR1 SEHNR, CDR2 FQNEAQ (reference sequence). The CDR3 here is CASSPRGGLNTEAFF. CDR3 coding DNA: TGTGCCAGCAGCCCTCGAGGAGGTCTTAACACTGAAGCTTTCTTT. The full variable domain, with the rest looked up from reference TRBV7-9 and TRBJ1-1, is DTGVSQNPRHKITKRGQNVTFRCDPISEHNRLYWYRQTLGQGPEFLTYFQNEAQLEKSRLLSDRFSAERPKGSFSTLEIQRTEQGDSAMYLCASSPRGGLNTEAFFGQGTRLTVV.

The rearrangement links TRBV4-3 to TRBJ1-6; 10 nucleotides line up with TRBD1. The J segment lost 9 bases and the V segment lost 0 bases, leaving 2 bases of the junction unmatched. The CDR3 loop spans 15 amino acids. CDR1 is LGHNA, CDR2 YSLEER, per germline. DNA for the CDR3: TGCGCCAGCAGCCAAGACGGGACAGGGGCTTCACCCCTCCACTTT. Its protein is CASSQDGTGASPLHF.

J is TRBJ2-7 and V is TRBV11-2, with D tentatively TRBD1 (6 bases). The CDR3 loop spans 14 amino acids. Trimming stripped 3 bases from V and 2 bases from J, with 11 bases between. CDR1 and CDR2 (germline): SGHAT, FQNNGV. CDR3 DNA: TGTGCCAGCAGCTTTCACCAGGGGACCTACGAGCAGTACTTC. Protein product: CASSFHQGTYEQYF. Full variable domain (outside the CDR3, taken from reference TRBV11-2 and TRBJ2-7): EAGVAQSPRYKIIEKRQSVAFWCNPISGHATLYWYQQILGQGPKLLIQFQNNGVVDDSQLPKDRFSAERLKGVDSTLKIQPAKLEDSAVYLCASSFHQGTYEQYFGPGTRLTVT.

CDR3 coding DNA: TGTGCCAGCAGCTTAGCTAGCGGGGGGGCCCCGGACATTCAGTACTTC. Translation: CASSLASGGAPDIQYF. The rearrangement uses TRBV7-2 and TRBJ2-4, with 11 bases aligning to TRBD2. Germline V gene data show CDR1 as SGHTA and CDR2 as FQGNSA. CDR3 length equals 16 residues. V lost 0 bases and J lost 8; bases outside the gene matches: 6.

The chain employs TRBV7-3 and TRBJ2-7; no reliable D call. The CDR3 loop spans 15 amino acids. Trimming left V 3 bases short and J 0 bases short, with 12 bases between. The germline CDR1 and CDR2 sequences are SGHTA and FQGTGA. CDR3 coding DNA: TGTGCCAGCAGCTTCCCTCGGCCTAGCTCCTACGAGCAGTACTTC. It specifies CASSFPRPSSYEQYF.

The chain has TRBV6-5 and TRBJ2-7; possibly TRBD1 for D (6 bases). Germline V CDR1 and CDR2: MNHEY, SVGAGI. Trimming pared 1 base from V and 2 bases from J, leaving 12 bases between. This CDR3 comprises 15 residues. The CDR3 nucleotides read TGTGCCAGCAGTTACTTATCACAGGGAACCTACGAGCAGTACTTC. This sequence encodes CASSYLSQGTYEQYF.

CDR3 sequence (DNA): TGTGCCAGCAGCTACACAGGGCGAACTGAAGCTTTCTTT. Residues: CASSYTGRTEAFF. The chain links TRBV5-5 to TRBJ1-1; possibly TRBD1 for D (6 bases). This CDR3 has 13 residues. Germline V gene sequence: CDR1 SGHKS, CDR2 YYEKEE (reference sequence). V was shortened by 3 bases and J by 5 bases, with 11 bases between the two germline ends.

This clone appeared once. The chain combines TRBV5-8 with TRBJ1-1; D remains unclear. V was clipped by 3 bases and J by 4 bases, with 13 bases between them. The CDR3 spans 14 residues. CDR1 is SGHTS, CDR2 YDEGEE, per germline. The CDR3 region is CASSSAGRSTEAFF. CDR3 DNA sequence: TGTGCCAGCAGCTCTGCTGGGAGGAGCACTGAAGCTTTCTTT.

The rearrangement joins TRBV4-3 to TRBJ2-2; D is possibly TRBD2 (6 bases). The germline V gene has CDR1 LGHNA and CDR2 YSLEER. Trimming took 4 bases from V and 3 from J, leaving 18 bases between them. The CDR3 runs to 17 residues. In DNA form, the CDR3 reads TGCGCCAGCAGCCCGTCTTCTATAGCGGATGACACCGGGGAGCTGTTTTTT. Its protein product is CASSPSSIADDTGELFF.

The chain uses TRBV7-3 and TRBJ1-4, with 7 bases aligning to TRBD1. V was pared by 6 bases and J by 7 bases, with 11 bases of the junction left unmatched. This CDR3 spans 15 amino acids. CDR1 SGHTA and CDR2 FQGTGA come from the germline V gene. Here the CDR3 DNA reads TGTGCCAGCAGTCAACAGGGGTGGTTGGGTGAAAAACTGTTTTTT. It specifies CASSQQGWLGEKLFF.

The CDR3 sequence: CASSQGRRNEKLFF. The CDR3 DNA reads as TGCGCCAGCAGCCAGGGGAGACGGAATGAAAAACTGTTTTTT. The V and J genes are TRBV4-3 and TRBJ1-4; D call uncertain. The germline CDR1 and CDR2 sequences are LGHNA and YSLEER. V lost 3 bases, J lost 5 bases, and 10 bases lay in between. The CDR3 is 14 amino acids.

The chain carries TRBV4-3 and TRBJ1-6; the D gene is possibly TRBD1 (6 bases). Germline CDR1 LGHNA, CDR2 YSLEER. This CDR3 is 16 amino acids long. Trimming shortened V by 0 bases and J by 10 bases, and 16 bases separated the two germline ends. The CDR3 DNA reads TGCGCCAGCAGCCAAGAGACAGGCAGGAGAGCCTCACCCCTCCACTTT. Translating gives CASSQETGRRASPLHF.

As concerns this clone: This same CDR3 is encoded by further DNA sequences in the sample. The rearrangement joins TRBV6-5 to TRBJ1-1; D may be TRBD1 (5 bases). V was clipped by 10 bases and J by 5 bases, with 11 bases between them. The CDR3 contains 11 residues. Germline V gene data show CDR1 as MNHEY and CDR2 as SVGAGI. Written as DNA, the CDR3 is TGTGCCACGGAAGGGGTGACTGAAGCTTTCTTT. This sequence encodes CATEGVTEAFF.

The chain combines TRBV14 with TRBJ2-3; 9 bases align to TRBD1. The CDR3 is 15 residues long. In germline, CDR1 is SGHDN, CDR2 FVKESK. The junction had 4 bases not matched to a gene; V was cut back by 5 bases and J by 1 base. CDR3 in DNA: TGTGCCAGCAGCAAACGGGACAGGGGCACAGATACGCAGTATTTT. Translated: CASSKRDRGTDTQYF.

This chain uses TRBV7-9 with TRBJ1-2; perhaps TRBD1 as D (5 bases). V gave up 5 bases and J gave up 7 bases, with 20 bases separating them. From germline, CDR1 is SEHNR and CDR2 FQNEAQ (reference sequence). The CDR3 consists of 15 residues. CDR3 residues: CASSDTTEIRAGYTF. For the CDR3, the DNA is TGTGCCAGCAGCGATACGACAGAGATTCGGGCTGGCTACACCTTC.

The V and J genes are TRBV27 and TRBJ1-2; D unresolved. The CDR3 sequence is 13 residues long. Germline V lookup: CDR1 MNHEY, CDR2 SMNVEV (reference sequence). V was shortened by 2 bases and J by 8 bases, with 12 bases between the two germline ends. The CDR3 loop is CASSLGGTEGYTF. For the CDR3, the DNA is TGTGCCAGCAGTTTAGGAGGAACAGAGGGCTACACCTTC.

The chain has TRBV11-3 and TRBJ1-1; D is possibly TRBD1 (5 bases). The germline V gene encodes CDR1 SGHNT and CDR2 YENEEA. The V gene lost 5 bases and the J gene lost 2 bases, with 15 bases spanning the gap. This CDR3 is built from 15 residues. In DNA, the CDR3 is TGTGCCAGCAGCGCCCCGGGACTGGGAAACACTGAAGCTTTCTTT. Amino acid sequence: CASSAPGLGNTEAFF.

This chain joins TRBV19 and TRBJ1-1; no firm D call. Trimming removed 1 base at V and 4 bases at J, with 7 bases between. CDR1 is LNHDA, CDR2 SQIVND, per germline (reference sequence). The CDR3 sequence is 13 residues long. CDR3 protein: CASSIGGGTEAFF. In DNA form, the CDR3 reads TGTGCCAGTAGTATAGGGGGAGGCACTGAAGCTTTCTTT.

The chain is built from TRBV30 and TRBJ1-1; D is undetermined. V was clipped by 3 bases and J by 1 base, with 15 bases between them. CDR1 and CDR2 (germline): GTSNPN, SVGIG (reference sequence). The CDR3 is made up of 15 amino acids. CDR3 protein: CAWRVMTLSNTEAFF. The CDR3 nucleotides are TGTGCCTGGAGAGTTATGACACTTTCGAACACTGAAGCTTTCTTT.